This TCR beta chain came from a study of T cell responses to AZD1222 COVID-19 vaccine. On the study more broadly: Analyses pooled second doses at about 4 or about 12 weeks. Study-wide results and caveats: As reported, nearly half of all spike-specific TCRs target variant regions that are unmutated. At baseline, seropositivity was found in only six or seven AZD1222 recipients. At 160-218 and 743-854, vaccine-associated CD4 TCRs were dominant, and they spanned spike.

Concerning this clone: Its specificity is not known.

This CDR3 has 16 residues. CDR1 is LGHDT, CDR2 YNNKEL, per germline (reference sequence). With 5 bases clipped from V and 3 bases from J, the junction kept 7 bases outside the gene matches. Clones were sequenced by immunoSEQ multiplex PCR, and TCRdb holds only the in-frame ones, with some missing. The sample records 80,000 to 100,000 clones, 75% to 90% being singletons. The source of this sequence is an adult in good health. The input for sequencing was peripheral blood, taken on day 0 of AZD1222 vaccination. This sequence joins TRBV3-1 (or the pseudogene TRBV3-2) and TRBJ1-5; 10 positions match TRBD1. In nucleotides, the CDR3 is TGTGCCAGCAGCGGAGGGGACAGGGGACCCAATCAGCCCCAGCATTTT. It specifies CASSGGDRGPNQPQHF.